This TCR beta chain is drawn from a study of blood T cell repertoires in COVID-19. For the study at large: Samples taken during acute and convalescent COVID-19 were collected in the United States, Italy and Spain. In each case, the material was cDNA or gDNA derived from T cells, B-cell-depleted T cells, or PBMCs.

The table came from immunoSEQ multiplex PCR; TCRdb's copy has only in-frame clones and leaves some out. The table records about 230,000 clones, 84% of them present only once. The receptor was isolated from a woman in her thirties or forties who had recovered from COVID-19. Sequencing was carried out using peripheral blood.

The CDR3 DNA reads TGTGCCAGCAGCTTTAGCGGGGGGGCCGCCGGGGAGCTGTTTTTT. This gives the protein CASSFSGGAAGELFF. The rearrangement uses TRBV7-2 and TRBJ2-2; TRBD2 agrees at 11 bases. After removal of 3 bases from V and 6 bases from J, the junction contained 3 bases not matched to a gene. The CDR3 contains 15 residues. Germline V gene data show CDR1 as SGHTA and CDR2 as FQGNSA.